The 27 T cell receptor beta chains given below trace back to one sample, sequenced in a study of blood T cell repertoires in COVID-19 (dated by TCRdb to about 2020). The library relied on the immunoSEQ multiplex PCR assay. Here the immuneACCESS table is served through TCRdb, limited to in-frame sequences with V and J called. Missing clones are a known gap in these copies; in checked studies unresolved V genes cover under half, and the rest lacks a known reason. The sample data list 60,000 or so clones, and around 79% of these were observed just once. The biggest ten clones account for roughly 5.3% of the sample. The sequenced sample consisted of peripheral blood. The receptors shown here come from a human donor in a cohort sampled during active COVID-19.

The rearrangement joins TRBV15 to TRBJ2-1; 10 nucleotides match TRBD2. Germline CDR1 and CDR2: LNHNV and YYDKDF (reference sequence). The V and J ends lost 3 bases and 7 bases, in that order; junction bases with no gene match: 9. The CDR3 consists of 16 residues. CDR3 protein: CATSSRAGGLLNEQFF. The CDR3 bases are TGTGCCACCAGCAGTAGAGCGGGAGGGCTGCTGAATGAGCAGTTCTTC.

The chain is built from TRBV28 and TRBJ2-1, with 11 bases matching TRBD1. Germline trimming cut 6 bases from V and 4 bases from J; bases unmatched to any gene: 8. The CDR3 length is 16 residues. Per the germline V gene, CDR1 is MDHEN and CDR2 is SYDVKM. The CDR3 is CASRDSGTGGYNEQFF. DNA for the CDR3: TGTGCCAGCAGGGACTCTGGGACAGGGGGGTACAATGAGCAGTTCTTC.

The chain links TRBV7-4 to TRBJ1-2; a possible D gene is TRBD1 (6 bases). CDR3 length: 19 amino acids. Trimming pared 1 base from V and 7 bases from J, leaving 28 bases between. Germline V CDR1 and CDR2: SGHVT, SQSDAQ. The CDR3 DNA reads as TGTGCCAGCAGCTTAGATACGGAGGCACCACCGGCCAGGGGCTGTGGCTACACCTTC. This gives the protein CASSLDTEAPPARGCGYTF.

This chain links TRBV19 with TRBJ2-7, with 10 positions matching TRBD1. Germline trimming cut 5 bases from V and 5 bases from J; bases unmatched to any gene: 9. CDR3 length: 15 amino acids. Looked up from germline, CDR1 is LNHDA and CDR2 is SQIVND (reference sequence). Here the CDR3 reads CASSLGQGVPNEQYF. CDR3 bases: TGTGCCAGTAGTCTCGGACAGGGGGTTCCTAACGAGCAGTACTTC.

V and J are TRBV4-1 and TRBJ2-7, with D possibly being TRBD1 (6 bases). The CDR3 sequence is 14 residues long. V dropped 1 base and J dropped 3 bases, with 10 bases sitting between them. Germline CDR1 is MGHRA and CDR2 is YSYEKL. CDR3 sequence reads: CASSQALDSYEQYF. In DNA, the CDR3 is TGCGCCAGCAGCCAAGCGTTGGACAGCTACGAGCAGTACTTC.

This chain connects TRBV7-2 to TRBJ2-7, with TRBD2 matching 11 bases. J gave up 3 bases and V 4 bases, and 8 bases lay outside the gene matches. Germline V gene sequence: CDR1 SGHTA, CDR2 FQGNSA. The CDR3 consists of 16 residues. The CDR3 coding sequence is TGTGCCAGCAGCTGGGGTGTAGCGGGAGGGATCTACGAGCAGTACTTC. This codes for CASSWGVAGGIYEQYF.

V and J are TRBV7-3 and TRBJ1-1, with a weak D call TRBD1 (6 bases). The germline V gene encodes CDR1 SGHTA and CDR2 FQGTGA. The CDR3 covers 19 residues. V lost 2 bases to trimming and J lost 2 bases, with 24 bases between them. This CDR3 is CASSLGGGTGILANTEAFF. DNA for the CDR3: TGTGCCAGCAGCTTAGGGGGCGGAACAGGGATCCTCGCCAACACTGAAGCTTTCTTT. Full variable domain (remainder filled in from reference TRBV7-3 and TRBJ1-1): GAGVSQTPSNKVTEKGKYVELRCDPISGHTALYWYRQSLGQGPEFLIYFQGTGAADDSGLPNDRFFAVRPEGSVSTLKIQRTERGDSAVYLCASSLGGGTGILANTEAFFGQGTRLTVV.

V usage is TRBV7-9 and J usage is TRBJ1-2; D uncertain. V lost 1 base to trimming and J lost 3 bases, with 12 bases between them. This CDR3 is 15 amino acids long. From germline, CDR1 is SEHNR and CDR2 FQNEAQ (reference sequence). The CDR3 DNA follows: TGTGCCAGCAGCTTAGAATGGGAGATTCACTATGGCTACACCTTC. It specifies CASSLEWEIHYGYTF.

This clone came up many times. The V call is TRBV12-3 or TRBV12-4, the J call TRBJ1-1; D is unresolved. Deletions cut 5 bases from V and 4 bases from J, with 8 bases between. CDR3 length: 12 amino acids. The CDR3 bases are TGTGCCAGCAGTGCCGACTTCACTGAAGCTTTCTTT. It translates to CASSADFTEAFF.

The chain carries TRBV19 and TRBJ2-7; 10 bases agree with TRBD1. This CDR3 region has 14 residues. With 5 bases clipped from V and 5 bases from J, the junction kept 6 bases outside the gene matches. Germline CDR1 is LNHDA and CDR2 is SQIVND (reference sequence). The chain's CDR3 is CASSPAGTGDEQYF. Here the CDR3 DNA reads TGTGCCAGTAGTCCGGCGGGGACAGGGGACGAGCAGTACTTC.

The rearrangement links TRBV27 to TRBJ1-2, with D perhaps matching TRBD1 (6 bases). Germline lookup yields CDR1 MNHEY and CDR2 SMNVEV (reference sequence). The ends were cut back, 2 bases at V and 6 bases at J, with 19 bases in the middle. This CDR3 region has 16 residues. The CDR3, as DNA: TGTGCCAGCAGTTTAACACTCACAGGGAGCTTCAATGGCTACACCTTC. Its protein is CASSLTLTGSFNGYTF.

This chain links TRBV5-6 with TRBJ2-7; 7 bases are a match to TRBD2. V was pared by 2 bases and J by 2 bases, with 7 bases of the junction left unmatched. Germline CDR1 SGHDT, CDR2 YYEEEE. This CDR3 contains 15 residues. The CDR3 is CASSFFRGGAYEQYF. CDR3 nucleotides: TGTGCCAGCAGCTTTTTTAGGGGAGGGGCCTACGAGCAGTACTTC.

The chain carries TRBV15 and TRBJ2-7; TRBD2 is a possible D gene (6 bases). The CDR3 sequence is 15 residues long. The V end lost 5 bases, the J end lost 1 base, and 15 bases lay between the germline ends. The germline V gene has CDR1 LNHNV and CDR2 YYDKDF (reference sequence). Written as DNA, the CDR3 is TGTGCCACCAGCGGGGGACTGGACCCGTCCTACGAGCAGTACTTC. Its translation: CATSGGLDPSYEQYF.

This chain connects TRBV30 to TRBJ1-4; D is undetermined. This CDR3 region has 16 residues. In germline, CDR1 is GTSNPN, CDR2 SVGIG (reference sequence). V shed 2 bases and J shed 5 bases, with 18 bases lying between them. The CDR3 region is CAWSPSYLNQNEKLFF. The CDR3 bases are TGTGCCTGGAGTCCATCCTACTTGAATCAAAATGAAAAACTGTTTTTT.

This chain connects TRBV19 to TRBJ2-1, with 8 bases fitting TRBD2. The length of the CDR3 is 16 residues. Germline CDR1 reads LNHDA; CDR2 reads SQIVND (reference sequence). V dropped 5 bases and J dropped 0; count of bases not matched to a gene: 6. The CDR3 sequence is CASSRTSGPSYNEQFF. CDR3 in DNA: TGTGCCAGTAGTCGTACTAGCGGCCCCTCCTACAATGAGCAGTTCTTC.

The chain recombines TRBV11-2 with TRBJ1-4; 10 nucleotides match TRBD1. CDR3 length equals 15 residues. V gave up 5 bases and J gave up 7 bases; unmatched junction bases: 7. Germline lookup yields CDR1 SGHAT and CDR2 FQNNGV. The CDR3 nucleotides are TGTGCCAGCAGCGGGCGACAGGGGGCGAGTGAAAAACTGTTTTTT. Translated: CASSGRQGASEKLFF.

V gene TRBV7-9 combines with J gene TRBJ2-7; weak D call: TRBD2 (6 bases). Germline CDR1 and CDR2: SEHNR and FQNEAQ (reference sequence). The CDR3 runs to 16 residues. Trimming cost V 5 bases and J 6 bases, with 23 bases left between them. The CDR3 is CASSRIWSGANGEQYF. Written as DNA, the CDR3 is TGTGCCAGCAGCCGAATCTGGTCGGGAGCGAATGGCGAGCAGTACTTC.

The rearrangement joins TRBV11-2 to TRBJ1-3; 7 bases agree with TRBD1. Germline V gives CDR1 SGHAT, CDR2 FQNNGV. Unmatched junction bases numbered 7, after V lost 2 bases and J lost 0 bases. The CDR3 runs to 17 residues. The CDR3 coding sequence is TGTGCCAGCAGCTTATCCGGGACAGCAAACTCTGGAAACACCATATATTTT. Its protein product is CASSLSGTANSGNTIYF.

J is TRBJ2-7 and V is TRBV25-1; no definite D call. Germline CDR1 MGHDK, CDR2 SYGVNS. With 4 bases removed from V and 4 bases from J, the gap between germline ends came to 8 bases. The CDR3 has 12 residues. In DNA form, the CDR3 reads TGTGCCAGCAGTGTGTCCCAATACGAGCAGTACTTC. Residues: CASSVSQYEQYF.

V is TRBV10-3 and J is TRBJ2-1; TRBD2 matches at 8 bases. Unmatched junction bases numbered 21, after V lost 4 bases and J lost 4 bases. CDR1 is ENHRY and CDR2 is SYGVKD in the germline V gene. The CDR3 sequence is 20 residues long. The CDR3 reads CAISGSLAGITPAGYNEQFF. The CDR3 DNA reads as TGTGCCATCAGTGGTTCTCTAGCGGGTATCACCCCTGCTGGTTACAATGAGCAGTTCTTC.

The J gene is TRBJ2-7, the V gene TRBV14, with a weak D call TRBD1 (6 bases). The CDR3 consists of 18 residues. V was clipped by 0 bases and J by 7 bases, with 25 bases between them. Germline-derived CDR1 and CDR2 are SGHDN and FVKESK. Here the CDR3 reads CASSQDFRGQLPEFEQYF. The CDR3 coding sequence is TGTGCCAGCAGCCAAGATTTCCGAGGACAGCTCCCGGAATTTGAGCAGTACTTC.

This clone was counted between two and nine times. The CDR3 sequence: CASSYSGPYGEQFF. The CDR3 nucleotides read TGTGCCAGCAGTTACTCTGGGCCCTATGGTGAGCAGTTCTTC. V gene TRBV6-5 combines with J gene TRBJ2-1; no reliable D call. The V and J ends lost 0 bases and 9 bases respectively, with 12 bases between them. The germline CDR1 and CDR2 sequences are MNHEY and SVGAGI. The CDR3 consists of 14 residues.

The genes are TRBV27 and TRBJ2-7; D perhaps matches TRBD2 (5 bases). The CDR3 runs to 13 residues. With 5 bases removed from V and 3 bases from J, the gap between germline ends came to 11 bases. Germline loops: CDR1 MNHEY, CDR2 SMNVEV (reference sequence). In DNA, the CDR3 is TGTGCCAGCAGTAACCGGGGAGACTACGAGCAGTACTTC. Translated, it gives CASSNRGDYEQYF.

This rearrangement joins TRBV5-4 to TRBJ2-7; 8 nucleotides agree with TRBD1. This CDR3 is 15 amino acids long. Germline CDR1 SGHNT, CDR2 YYREEE (reference sequence). V was clipped by 5 bases and J by 3 bases; unmatched bases: 10. Here the CDR3 reads CASSFRDRQNYEQYF. The CDR3 DNA follows: TGTGCCAGCAGTTTCCGGGACAGGCAAAACTACGAGCAGTACTTC.

This chain connects TRBV28 to TRBJ1-1; 9 nucleotides line up with TRBD1. CDR1 is MDHEN, CDR2 SYDVKM, per germline. Unmatched junction bases numbered 7, after V lost 6 bases and J lost 5 bases. The CDR3 is 14 amino acids. The CDR3 loop reads CASSLGQGGTEAFF. CDR3 sequence (DNA): TGTGCCAGCAGCCTGGGACAGGGTGGGACTGAAGCTTTCTTT.

V and J are TRBV6-5 and TRBJ2-2, with 8 bases lining up with TRBD2. CDR1 and CDR2 from the germline V gene are MNHEY and SVGAGI. With 5 bases clipped from V and 2 bases from J, the junction kept 4 bases outside the gene matches. CDR3 length: 15 amino acids. This chain's CDR3 is CASSTRGVNTGELFF. Here the CDR3 DNA reads TGTGCCAGCAGTACGCGGGGGGTTAACACCGGGGAGCTGTTTTTT.

A word on this clone: The identical CDR3 is also encoded by other nucleotide sequences in the sample. This sequence joins TRBV28 and TRBJ1-2; no clear D gene. This CDR3 region has 13 residues. Germline V gene lookup returns CDR1 MDHEN and CDR2 SYDVKM. With 3 bases removed from V and 2 bases from J, the gap between germline ends came to 7 bases. This CDR3 is CASSFSRNYGYTF. The CDR3 nucleotides are TGTGCCAGCAGTTTTTCCAGAAACTATGGCTACACCTTC.